The next 27 T cell receptor beta chains were all read from a single sample in a study of T-cell reconstitution after alpha-beta-depleted transplantation in children. A library of TCRbeta sequences, prepared with unique molecular identifiers, was generated. TCRdb reanalysed the PCR reads using MiXCR and keeps one entry per CDR3 protein. The sample records approximately 980,000 distinct CDR3 sequences, about 29% being singletons. Sequencing was performed on PBMCs, mostly from graft donor cells, taken 360 days after TCRalphabeta/CD19-depleted stem cell transplant. These receptors were obtained from a boy younger than two who had a stem cell transplant for SCID, so the T cells may come from the graft donor.

At least ten counts were recorded for this clonotype. This chain connects TRBV29-1 to TRBJ1-1; 9 bases fit TRBD1. Germline CDR1 is SQVTM and CDR2 is ANQGSEA. The CDR3 length is 12 residues. With 3 bases clipped from V and 4 bases from J, the junction kept 0 bases outside the gene matches. The chain's CDR3 is CSVETGGTEAFF. For the CDR3, the DNA is TGCAGCGTTGAGACAGGGGGCACTGAAGCTTTCTTT.

The chain joins TRBV5-1 to TRBJ2-1; 12 nucleotides line up with TRBD2. Germline V gene lookup returns CDR1 SGHRS and CDR2 YFSETQ. The CDR3 totals 17 residues. V lost 3 bases, J lost 1 base, and 5 bases stayed unmatched. The CDR3 nucleotides are TGCGCCAGCAGCTGGGGACTAGCGGGCCTTTCCTACAATGAGCAGTTCTTC. Protein product: CASSWGLAGLSYNEQFF.

This chain links TRBV15 with TRBJ2-1, with a tentative D call TRBD2 (6 bases). With 1 base removed from V and 4 bases from J, the gap between germline ends came to 17 bases. The germline CDR1 and CDR2 sequences are LNHNV and YYDKDF (reference sequence). The CDR3 runs 17 residues. This CDR3 reads CATSRGGGRLVYNEQFF. As DNA, the CDR3 is TGTGCCACCAGCAGAGGGGGAGGCAGATTAGTATACAATGAGCAGTTCTTC.

This chain links TRBV7-9 with TRBJ2-7, with 7 bases matching TRBD2. This CDR3 comprises 16 residues. Germline trimming cut 2 bases from V and 0 bases from J; bases unmatched to any gene: 7. Germline V gene lookup returns CDR1 SEHNR and CDR2 FQNEAQ (reference sequence). Here the CDR3 reads CASSLRSGSSSYEQYF. DNA for the CDR3: TGTGCCAGCAGCTTACGTAGCGGGTCGAGCTCCTACGAGCAGTACTTC.

The chain recombines TRBV7-9 with TRBJ1-5, with a tentative D call TRBD1 (5 bases). This CDR3 spans 14 amino acids. Between the trimmed V and J ends, which lost 6 bases and 3 bases, there was a span of 12 bases. Germline CDR1 and CDR2: SEHNR and FQNEAQ (reference sequence). The CDR3: CASRRTGSNQPQHF. In nucleotides, the CDR3 is TGTGCCAGCAGGCGAACAGGTTCCAATCAGCCCCAGCATTTT.

This clonotype showed up just a few times. The rearrangement links TRBV5-5 to TRBJ2-3; no firm D call. V lost 0 bases, J lost 0 bases, and 8 bases lay in between. The CDR3 consists of 15 residues. The germline gives CDR1 SGHKS, CDR2 YYEKEE (reference sequence). The CDR3 nucleotides read TGTGCCAGCAGCTTGGTCAGGATTAGCACAGATACGCAGTATTTT. It codes for CASSLVRISTDTQYF.

This chain joins TRBV7-9 and TRBJ1-1; D may be TRBD1 (5 bases). The CDR3 loop spans 14 amino acids. The V end lost 5 bases, the J end lost 2 bases, and 12 bases lay between the germline ends. Germline V gene sequence: CDR1 SEHNR, CDR2 FQNEAQ (reference sequence). CDR3 region: CASSRDFLNTEAFF. Written as DNA, the CDR3 is TGTGCCAGCAGCCGGGACTTCCTCAACACTGAAGCTTTCTTT.

V gene TRBV7-2 combines with J gene TRBJ1-1; D gene ambiguous. The CDR3 is made up of 15 amino acids. V was shortened by 0 bases and J by 1 base, with 9 bases between the two germline ends. Germline V gene sequence: CDR1 SGHTA, CDR2 FQGNSA. CDR3 DNA sequence: TGTGCCAGCAGCTTAGCGTTGGCGGCGAACACTGAAGCTTTCTTT. Its protein is CASSLALAANTEAFF.

This clonotype was seen a handful of times. The V and J genes are TRBV21-1 and TRBJ2-3. TRBV21-1 has pseudogene status. The CDR3 spans 17 residues. Here the CDR3 DNA reads TGTGCCAGCAGCAAAAGGGAACTACCTGATGGCACAGATACGCAGTATTTT. This codes for CASSKRELPDGTDTQYF.

The chain carries TRBV4-3 and TRBJ1-2, with D uncertain. V lost 5 bases, J lost 0 bases, and 16 bases lay in between. Per the germline V gene, CDR1 is LGHNA and CDR2 is YSLEER. CDR3 length: 16 residues. The CDR3 spells CASSGFGFLSNYGYTF. The CDR3 DNA sequence: TGCGCCAGCAGCGGATTCGGGTTCCTCTCTAACTATGGCTACACCTTC.

This chain uses TRBV5-5 with TRBJ2-7; D is perhaps TRBD1 (6 bases). Germline loops: CDR1 SGHKS, CDR2 YYEKEE (reference sequence). V was trimmed by 6 bases and J by 5 bases, leaving 18 bases between them. The CDR3 totals 14 residues. The CDR3 sequence: CASTYLGQIDEQYF. For the CDR3, the DNA is TGTGCCAGCACCTACCTTGGACAGATCGACGAGCAGTACTTC.

This clonotype occurred many times. J is TRBJ2-5 and V is TRBV7-9; 7 nucleotides line up with TRBD2. V dropped 3 bases and J dropped 3; count of bases not matched to a gene: 7. The CDR3 has 15 amino acids. Germline assignment: CDR1 SEHNR and CDR2 FQNEAQ (reference sequence). Here the CDR3 reads CASSFRLADEETQYF. The CDR3 nucleotides read TGTGCCAGCAGCTTCAGACTAGCAGATGAAGAGACCCAGTACTTC.

The V and J genes are TRBV29-1 and TRBJ2-5, with D perhaps being TRBD1 or TRBD2 (6 bases each). Germline V gene lookup returns CDR1 SQVTM and CDR2 ANQGSEA. V was cut by 7 bases and J by 1 base, with 10 bases left in between. There are 12 residues in the CDR3. CDR3 in amino acids: CSGGGLQETQYF. DNA for the CDR3: TGCAGCGGTGGGGGGCTCCAAGAGACCCAGTACTTC.

The V gene is TRBV6-1, the J gene TRBJ2-7, with D uncertain. The CDR3 contains 13 residues. From germline, CDR1 is MNHNS and CDR2 SASEGT. V was cut by 6 bases and J by 1 base, with 10 bases left in between. The CDR3 region has the DNA TGTGCCAGCAGAAGGCTGGCGTCCTACGAGCAGTACTTC. It encodes CASRRLASYEQYF.

This clonotype was counted between two and nine times. The rearrangement links TRBV20-1 to TRBJ2-5; maybe TRBD2 (6 bases). Germline V CDR1 and CDR2: DFQATT, SNEGSKA (reference sequence). This CDR3 is 15 amino acids long. V gave up 3 bases and J gave up 2 bases, with 16 bases separating them. The CDR3 bases are TGCAGTGCTAGTCTGCGGGGCCTTCAACAAGAGACCCAGTACTTC. It specifies CSASLRGLQQETQYF.

This clonotype has only a few counts. The chain carries TRBV2 and TRBJ2-7; D remains ambiguous. Germline lookup yields CDR1 SNHLY and CDR2 FYNNEI. The CDR3 length is 14 residues. V gave up 3 bases and J gave up 0 bases, with 9 bases separating them. The CDR3 nucleotides read TGTGCCAGCAGTGACAGTTCCCTCTCCTACGAGCAGTACTTC. It codes for CASSDSSLSYEQYF.

This clonotype showed up just a few times. The V gene is TRBV12-3 or TRBV12-4, the J gene TRBJ1-1, with D hard to call. The V end was cut by 3 bases, the J end by 8 bases, with 16 bases between. There are 14 residues in the CDR3. Here the CDR3 reads CASSFSDQSEEAFF. CDR3 coding DNA: TGTGCCAGCAGTTTTAGTGATCAGTCAGAGGAAGCTTTCTTT.

This clonotype was recorded many times. The rearrangement links TRBV28 to TRBJ1-1; the D gene is possibly TRBD1 (6 bases). The length of the CDR3 is 15 residues. Germline V lookup: CDR1 MDHEN, CDR2 SYDVKM. V was trimmed by 7 bases and J by 0 bases, leaving 15 bases between them. The chain's CDR3 is CASKRAGALNTEAFF. Here the CDR3 DNA reads TGTGCCAGCAAGAGGGCAGGGGCCTTGAACACTGAAGCTTTCTTT.

The chain couples TRBV6-5 to TRBJ2-1, with D perhaps TRBD1 (5 bases). The CDR3 is 15 amino acids. Trimming removed 2 bases at V and 2 bases at J, with 10 bases between. Germline V gene sequence: CDR1 MNHEY, CDR2 SVGAGI. The chain's CDR3 is CASSYDSLTYNEQFF. CDR3 nucleotide sequence: TGTGCCAGCAGTTACGACAGCTTAACCTACAATGAGCAGTTCTTC.

This clonotype was seen a handful of times. The chain is built from TRBV6-5 and TRBJ1-1; D is unresolved. The V gene lost 0 bases and the J gene lost 1 base, with 6 bases spanning the gap. Germline CDR1 reads MNHEY; CDR2 reads SVGAGI. CDR3 length: 14 residues. CDR3 DNA: TGTGCCAGCAGTTACTCGGAACCGAACACTGAAGCTTTCTTT. Translation gives CASSYSEPNTEAFF.

The DNA of the CDR3 is TGCAGTGCTGTTACAGGGGAAACCTACGAGCAGTACTTC. Its translation: CSAVTGETYEQYF. J is TRBJ2-7 and V is TRBV20-1; 7 bases line up with TRBD1. The CDR3 is 13 amino acids. The V gene end was trimmed by 5 bases and the J gene end by 2 bases; junction bases not matched to a gene: 6. Looked up from germline, CDR1 is DFQATT and CDR2 is SNEGSKA (reference sequence).

V gene TRBV14 combines with J gene TRBJ2-3, with 9 bases lining up with TRBD1. V shed 1 base, J shed 7 bases, and the junction held 6 bases outside the gene matches. The CDR3 is 15 residues long. CDR1 is SGHDN, CDR2 FVKESK, per germline. This chain's CDR3 is CASSQAGTGKNTQYF. CDR3 bases: TGTGCCAGCAGCCAAGCTGGGACAGGGAAGAATACGCAGTATTTT.

V usage is TRBV12-3 or TRBV12-4 and J usage is TRBJ1-5; no clear D. The CDR3 has 12 residues. The V end lost 5 bases, the J end lost 7 bases, and 9 bases lay between the germline ends. The CDR3 is CASSLGTQPQHF. The CDR3 DNA reads TGTGCCAGCAGTCTGGGAACGCAGCCCCAGCATTTT.

The chain joins TRBV4-1 to TRBJ1-5; 10 bases map to TRBD1. Germline V lookup: CDR1 MGHRA, CDR2 YSYEKL. The CDR3 consists of 17 residues. Trimming at V came to 3 bases and at J to 0 bases, leaving 5 bases not matched to a gene. The CDR3 DNA is TGCGCCAGCAGCCATGTGACAGGGGGCCTTAGCAATCAGCCCCAGCATTTT. Its protein is CASSHVTGGLSNQPQHF.

This clonotype has only one observation. The chain combines TRBV5-6 with TRBJ2-3, with a possible D match to TRBD2 (6 bases). Between the trimmed V and J ends, which lost 4 bases and 0 bases, there was a span of 21 bases. Germline CDR1 and CDR2: SGHDT and YYEEEE. The CDR3 totals 18 residues. The CDR3 region is CASSPRARDFASTDTQYF. The CDR3 nucleotides are TGTGCCAGCAGCCCGCGAGCCCGGGACTTCGCTAGCACAGATACGCAGTATTTT.

The rearrangement uses TRBV5-1 and TRBJ1-1; TRBD1 matches 8 bases. The germline V gene has CDR1 SGHRS and CDR2 YFSETQ. V lost 4 bases, J lost 3 bases, and 8 bases stayed unmatched. This CDR3 has 15 residues. CDR3 in DNA: TGCGCCAGCAGCGCAGGGGGCGCGGGTTACACTGAAGCTTTCTTT. This sequence encodes CASSAGGAGYTEAFF.

This sequence joins TRBV20-1 and TRBJ1-1; D is uncertain. V was trimmed by 2 bases and J by 0 bases, leaving 7 bases between them. The CDR3 consists of 13 residues. CDR1 and CDR2 from the germline V gene are DFQATT and SNEGSKA (reference sequence). The CDR3 coding sequence is TGCAGTGCTAGATGGCGGATGAACACTGAAGCTTTCTTT. This sequence encodes CSARWRMNTEAFF.